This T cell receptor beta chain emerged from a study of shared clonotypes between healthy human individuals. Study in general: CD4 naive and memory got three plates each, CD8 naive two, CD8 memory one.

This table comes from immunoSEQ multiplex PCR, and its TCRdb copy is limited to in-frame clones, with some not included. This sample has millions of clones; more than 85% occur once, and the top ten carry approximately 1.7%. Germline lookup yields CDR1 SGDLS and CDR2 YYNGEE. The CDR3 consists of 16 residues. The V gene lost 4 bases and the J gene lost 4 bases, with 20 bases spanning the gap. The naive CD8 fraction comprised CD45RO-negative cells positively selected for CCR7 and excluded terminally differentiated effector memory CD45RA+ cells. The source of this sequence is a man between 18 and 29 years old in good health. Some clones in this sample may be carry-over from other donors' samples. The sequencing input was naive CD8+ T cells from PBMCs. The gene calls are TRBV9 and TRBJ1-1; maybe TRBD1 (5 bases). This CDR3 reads CASSSSGTPGGTEAFF. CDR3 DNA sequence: TGTGCCAGCAGCTCCTCAGGGACCCCGGGCGGCACTGAAGCTTTCTTT.